The sample holds one count of the clone carrying this T cell receptor beta chain. The sample comes from a study of shared clonotypes between healthy human individuals. Caucasian adults residing in Nashville, Tennessee made up all the donors. In unsorted samples, genomic DNA was obtained using approximately 81 million PBMCs. TCRdb's table, derived via immunoSEQ multiplex PCR, lists solely in-frame clones and lacks some. The data contain about 460,000 clones, 70% to 80% of them seen just once; the ten biggest clones take up more than 10%. The V end was cut by 1 base, the J end by 3 bases, with 16 bases between. Germline V gene sequence: CDR1 SQVTM, CDR2 ANQGSEA. CDR3 size: 15 residues.

The sequence derives from a woman aged 40 to 50 in good health. Some clones in this sample may be carry-over from other donors' samples. Sequences were obtained from PBMCs. The chain is built from TRBV29-1 and TRBJ2-7, with D perhaps being TRBD1 or TRBD2 (5 bases each). The CDR3 spells CSVEAGYGEGYEQYF. CDR3 nucleotide sequence: TGCAGCGTTGAAGCAGGGTACGGAGAGGGCTACGAGCAGTACTTC.